This T cell receptor beta chain comes out of a study of T cell therapy after organ transplantation. Turning to the study itself: CMV-specific T cells, median 1.92 x 10^8, were given as 2 to 6 intravenous infusions.

Therapy product cells were restimulated with a CMV peptide pool for roughly 4 hours, then IFN-gamma-secreting cells were captured. About this clone: Its cognate antigen is unknown.

Sequenced by immunoSEQ multiplex PCR; TCRdb stores in-frame clones only, minus some. The table has over a thousand clones, approximately 35% seen once. CDR1 MDHEN and CDR2 SYDVKM come from the germline V gene. The CDR3 covers 14 residues. V was trimmed by 6 bases and J by 3 bases, leaving 14 bases between them. The source of this sequence is a human patient who had received a solid organ transplant and had CMV disease. The graft donor may have contributed some T cells. The chain links TRBV28 to TRBJ1-1, with a weak D call TRBD1 (6 bases). Material: cultured CD8+ T cells. The CDR3 nucleotides read TGTGCCAGCAGCCTACTCAGGGGCGACACTGAAGCTTTCTTT. Translated, it gives CASSLLRGDTEAFF.